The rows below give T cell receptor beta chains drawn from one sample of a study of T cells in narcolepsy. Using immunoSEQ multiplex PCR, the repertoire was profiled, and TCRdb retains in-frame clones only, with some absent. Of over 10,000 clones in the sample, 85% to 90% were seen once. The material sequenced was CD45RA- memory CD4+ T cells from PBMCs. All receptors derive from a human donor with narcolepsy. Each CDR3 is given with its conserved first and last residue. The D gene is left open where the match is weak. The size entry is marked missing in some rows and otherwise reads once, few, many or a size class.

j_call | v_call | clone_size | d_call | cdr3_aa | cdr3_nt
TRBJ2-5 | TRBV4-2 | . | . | CASSQGPGAASETQYF | TGTGCCAGCAGCCAAGGCCCTGGGGCTGCCTCGGAGACCCAGTACTTC
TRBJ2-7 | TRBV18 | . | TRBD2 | CASSPSATSGRAHEQYF | TGTGCCAGCTCACCGTCTGCGACTAGCGGGAGGGCTCACGAGCAGTACTTC
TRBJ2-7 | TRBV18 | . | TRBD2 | CASSPSGNYEQYF | TGTGCCAGCTCACCAAGCGGGAACTACGAGCAGTACTTC
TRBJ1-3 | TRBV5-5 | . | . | CASSLSAGAGNTIYF | TGTGCCAGCAGCTTGTCGGCGGGTGCTGGAAACACCATATATTTT
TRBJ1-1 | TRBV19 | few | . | CASRSQMGYTEAFF | TGTGCCAGTCGTTCGCAAATGGGCTACACTGAAGCTTTCTTT
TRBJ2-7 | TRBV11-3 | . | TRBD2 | CASSLEAGDSYEQYF | TGTGCCAGCAGCTTGGAGGCGGGGGACTCCTACGAGCAGTACTTC
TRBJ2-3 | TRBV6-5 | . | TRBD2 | CASSMTSGNTDTQYF | TGTGCCAGCAGTATGACTAGCGGGAACACAGATACGCAGTATTTT
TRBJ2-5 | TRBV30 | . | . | CAWGRETQYF | TGTGCCTGGGGGAGGGAGACCCAGTACTTC
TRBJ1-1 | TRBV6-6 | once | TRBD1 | CASSRQGARNTEAFF | TGTGCCAGCAGTCGACAGGGGGCAAGGAACACTGAAGCTTTCTTT
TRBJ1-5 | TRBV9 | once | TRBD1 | CASSVGAGGTNQPQHF | TGTGCCAGCAGCGTAGGGGCAGGGGGAACTAATCAGCCCCAGCATTTT
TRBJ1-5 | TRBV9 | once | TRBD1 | CASSVGHRGDQPQHF | TGTGCCAGCAGCGTAGGCCACAGGGGGGATCAGCCCCAGCATTTT
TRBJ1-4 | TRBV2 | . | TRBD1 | CASSETGTEGEKLFF | TGTGCCAGCAGCGAAACCGGGACAGAAGGCGAAAAACTGTTTTTT
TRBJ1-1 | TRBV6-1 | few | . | CASSESQSGEAFF | TGTGCCAGCAGTGAGTCCCAATCCGGTGAAGCTTTCTTT
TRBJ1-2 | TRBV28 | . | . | CASMGGYYGYTF | TGTGCCAGCATGGGCGGGTACTATGGCTACACCTTC
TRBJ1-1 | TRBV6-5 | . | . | CASSYSEGNTEAFF | TGTGCCAGCAGTTACTCAGAGGGGAACACTGAAGCTTTCTTT
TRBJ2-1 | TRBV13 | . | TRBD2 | CASSRKGLHNEQFF | TGTGCCAGCAGTCGTAAGGGACTACACAATGAGCAGTTCTTC
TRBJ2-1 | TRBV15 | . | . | CATSTYSSYNEQFF | TGTGCCACCAGCACTTACAGCTCCTACAATGAGCAGTTCTTC
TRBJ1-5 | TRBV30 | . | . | CAWSPGDNQPQHF | TGTGCCTGGTCACCGGGGGATAATCAGCCCCAGCATTTT
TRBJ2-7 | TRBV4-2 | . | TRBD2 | CASSPRLAETYEQYF | TGTGCCAGCAGCCCTAGACTAGCGGAAACCTACGAGCAGTACTTC
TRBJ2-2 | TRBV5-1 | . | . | CASSSVGAGNTGELFF | TGCGCCAGCAGCTCCGTCGGTGCGGGAAACACCGGGGAGCTGTTTTTT
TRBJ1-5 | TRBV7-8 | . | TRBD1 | CASSSTSGQGAGSNQPQHF | TGTGCCAGCAGCTCGACCTCGGGACAGGGGGCGGGAAGCAATCAGCCCCAGCATTTT
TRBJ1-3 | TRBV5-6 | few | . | CASSLGLRSQNTIYF | TGTGCCAGCAGCTTGGGACTGCGGTCCCAAAACACCATATATTTT
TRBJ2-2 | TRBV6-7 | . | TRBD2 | CASRNPSGRSSGELFF | TGTGCCAGCAGGAACCCTAGCGGGAGGTCCTCCGGGGAGCTGTTTTTT
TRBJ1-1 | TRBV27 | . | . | CASRSLPNTEAFF | TGTGCCAGCCGGAGTCTCCCGAACACTGAAGCTTTCTTT
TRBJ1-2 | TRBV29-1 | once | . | CSVEVQGLGGYTF | TGCAGCGTTGAGGTGCAGGGTCTAGGCGGCTACACCTTC
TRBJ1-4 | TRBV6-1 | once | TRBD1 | CASSEVMGQGREKLFF | TGTGCCAGCAGTGAAGTGATGGGACAGGGAAGGGAAAAACTGTTTTTT
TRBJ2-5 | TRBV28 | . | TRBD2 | CASSLGVWREWETQYF | TGTGCCAGCAGTTTGGGAGTATGGCGGGAGTGGGAGACCCAGTACTTC
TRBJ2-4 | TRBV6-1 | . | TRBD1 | CASSEAGTGLAKNIQYF | TGTGCCAGCAGTGAAGCTGGGACAGGGCTAGCCAAAAACATTCAGTACTTC
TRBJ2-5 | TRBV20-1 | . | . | CSARGQETQYF | TGCAGTGCAAGGGGGCAAGAGACCCAGTACTTC
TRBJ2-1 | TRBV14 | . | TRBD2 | CASSPTDFSTSGLTYNEQFF | TGTGCCAGCAGCCCTACCGATTTTTCGACTAGCGGGCTTACCTACAATGAGCAGTTCTTC
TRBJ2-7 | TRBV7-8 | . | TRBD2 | CASSLVETSGNSYEQYF | TGTGCCAGCAGCTTGGTCGAAACTAGCGGGAACTCCTACGAGCAGTACTTC
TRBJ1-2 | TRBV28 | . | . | CASETSGYSGYTF | TGTGCCAGCGAAACTTCAGGGTACTCTGGCTACACCTTC
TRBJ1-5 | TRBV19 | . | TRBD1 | CATRQGNQPQHF | TGTGCCACGAGACAGGGGAATCAGCCCCAGCATTTT
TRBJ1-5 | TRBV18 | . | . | CASSASGKGSNQPQHF | TGTGCCAGCTCAGCGTCAGGGAAGGGAAGCAATCAGCCCCAGCATTTT
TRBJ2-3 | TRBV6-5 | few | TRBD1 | CASSRTGIVPDTQYF | TGTGCCAGCTCGAGGACAGGGATCGTGCCAGATACGCAGTATTTT
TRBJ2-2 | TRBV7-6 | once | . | CASSLSYYTGELFF | TGTGCCAGCAGCTTATCTTATTACACCGGGGAGCTGTTTTTT
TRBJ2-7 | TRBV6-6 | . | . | CASKIQGYEQYF | TGTGCCAGCAAAATCCAGGGCTACGAGCAGTACTTC
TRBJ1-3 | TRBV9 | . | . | CASSEGRGGPAGNTIYF | TGTGCCAGCAGCGAGGGGAGGGGGGGTCCCGCTGGAAACACCATATATTTT
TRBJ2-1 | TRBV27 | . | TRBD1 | CASRRGGQGYNEQFF | TGTGCCAGCAGGAGGGGGGGACAGGGATACAATGAGCAGTTCTTC
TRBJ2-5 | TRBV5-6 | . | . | CASSLVKARQPSQETQYF | TGTGCCAGCAGCTTGGTAAAAGCCAGACAGCCCTCCCAAGAGACCCAGTACTTC
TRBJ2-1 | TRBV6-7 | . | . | CASRFLAFVGEQFF | TGTGCCAGCAGGTTTCTAGCGTTCGTGGGTGAGCAGTTCTTC
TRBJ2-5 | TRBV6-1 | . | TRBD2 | CASSGTSGRAAGETQYF | TGTGCCAGCAGTGGGACTAGCGGGAGGGCGGCGGGAGAGACCCAGTACTTC
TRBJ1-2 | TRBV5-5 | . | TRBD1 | CASSLGNRGRKNYDGYTF | TGTGCCAGCAGCTTGGGAAACAGGGGGAGAAAAAATTATGATGGCTACACCTTC
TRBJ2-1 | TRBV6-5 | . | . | CASDSAAGEQFF | TGTGCCAGCGATTCGGCGGCCGGTGAGCAGTTCTTC
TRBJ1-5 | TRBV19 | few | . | CASTYTGEPQHF | TGTGCCAGTACGTATACCGGGGAGCCCCAGCATTTT
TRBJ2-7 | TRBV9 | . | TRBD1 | CASSPRPGGQVLSYEQYF | TGTGCCAGCAGCCCCCGACCGGGTGGACAGGTGCTATCCTACGAGCAGTACTTC
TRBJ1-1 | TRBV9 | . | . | CASSADWGNTEAFF | TGTGCCAGCAGCGCGGACTGGGGAAACACTGAAGCTTTCTTT
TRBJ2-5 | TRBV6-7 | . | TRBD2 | CASSYSITLLAGGVETQYF | TGTGCCAGCAGTTACTCGATCACCCTACTAGCGGGAGGGGTAGAGACCCAGTACTTC
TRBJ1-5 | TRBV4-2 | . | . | CASSPTTSNQPQHF | TGTGCCAGCAGCCCAACTACTTCCAATCAGCCCCAGCATTTT
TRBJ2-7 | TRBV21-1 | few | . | CASSKIGVETQYF | TGTGCCAGCAGCAAAATCGGGGTGGAGACGCAGTACTTC
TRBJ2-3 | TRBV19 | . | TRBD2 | CASSIGGRSTDTQYF | TGTGCCAGTAGTATCGGCGGGAGAAGCACAGATACGCAGTATTTT
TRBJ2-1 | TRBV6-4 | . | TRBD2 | CASSVMGEGHDEQFF | TGTGCCAGCAGTGTCATGGGGGAGGGCCACGATGAGCAGTTCTTC
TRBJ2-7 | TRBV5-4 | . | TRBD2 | CASSLGLAGGPPYEQYF | TGTGCCAGCAGCTTGGGACTAGCGGGAGGGCCACCCTACGAGCAGTACTTC
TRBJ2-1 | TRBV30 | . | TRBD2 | CAWSWSSGIYNEQFF | TGTGCCTGGAGCTGGTCTAGCGGGATCTACAATGAGCAGTTCTTC